The TCR beta chain under discussion was sequenced for a study of beta chain features in type 1 diabetes. Study observations and caveats: Patients showed naive, central memory and Treg TCRB repertoires that appeared more similar than those of healthy donors. PCR could preferentially amplify shorter templates, alike in patients and controls. Shortening that was moderate but significant affected the TCRB CDR3s of Type 1 diabetes patients in all four CD4+ subsets.

The single heparinised draw taken from each donor contained about 100 mL of blood on average. Sorted CD4+ subsets: naive, central memory, regulatory, stem cell-like memory (CD45RO/CCR7/CD25/CD127/CD95/CD27 panel). The germline CDR1 and CDR2 sequences are SGHNT and YYREEE (reference sequence). The CDR3 has 14 residues. V was trimmed by 3 bases and J by 5 bases, leaving 15 bases between them. This clone has only a few counts. Its specificity is not known. Every isolated RNA sample was fully reverse transcribed, so sequencing captured expressed TCRB transcripts. Produced via immunoSEQ multiplex PCR; TCRdb's table is partial and in-frame only. The sample includes about 230,000 clones, 16% of them seen just once.

This receptor was taken from a man aged 25-40 years with type 1 diabetes. J is TRBJ2-7 and V is TRBV5-4; possibly TRBD1 or TRBD2 for D (5 bases each). The specimen was naive CD4+ T cells from blood. In DNA form, the CDR3 reads TGTGCCAGCAGCTCCCAGGGCCTCGGGGACGAGCAGTACTTC. It specifies CASSSQGLGDEQYF.